A selection of T cell receptor beta chains follows, all from one sample in a study of cytomegalovirus exposure and HLA in healthy donors. Libraries were prepared by immunoSEQ multiplex PCR; TCRdb keeps only in-frame clonotypes and omits some of them. The sample includes 120,000 or so clones, approximately 90% of them seen just once. The sequencing sample was made of PBMCs. These receptors all come from a woman aged 18-35 years in good health and CMV-seronegative. CDR3s include the opening cysteine and the closing phenylalanine or tryptophan. A D gene is named only where the DNA matches it firmly. Clone size appears in some rows only: once, few, many, or a class for an expanded clone.

TRBD2	15	-	TRBV11-3	TRBJ2-2	CASSFGLAGAGELFF	TGTGCCAGCAGCTTTGGGCTAGCGGGAGCCGGGGAGCTGTTTTTT
-	13	-	TRBV12-5	TRBJ2-5	CASGLGYVETQYF	TGTGCTAGTGGTTTGGGTTATGTGGAGACCCAGTACTTC
TRBD1	15	-	TRBV30	TRBJ1-1	CAWTLWDRPNTEAFF	TGTGCCTGGACACTCTGGGACAGGCCGAACACTGAAGCTTTCTTT
-	14	-	TRBV11-2	TRBJ1-2	CASSPLGGAEGYTF	TGTGCCAGCAGCCCCCTGGGAGGGGCGGAAGGCTACACCTTC
TRBD2	16	once	TRBV9	TRBJ2-5	CASSEGSSGRGETQYF	TGTGCCAGCAGCGAGGGGTCTAGCGGGAGAGGAGAGACCCAGTACTTC
TRBD2	16	-	TRBV6-4	TRBJ2-2	CASSDFGLAGTGELFF	TGTGCCAGCAGTGACTTCGGGCTAGCGGGCACCGGGGAGCTGTTTTTT
-	14	-	TRBV28	TRBJ2-5	CASGLQEPQETQYF	TGTGCCAGCGGACTACAAGAGCCCCAAGAGACCCAGTACTTC
-	13	-	TRBV6-5	TRBJ2-5	CASSYLGEETQYF	TGTGCCAGCAGTTATTTGGGCGAAGAGACCCAGTACTTC
TRBD1	14	-	TRBV5-8	TRBJ1-3	CARKQGSSGNTIYF	TGTGCCAGGAAACAGGGGAGCTCTGGAAACACCATATATTTT
-	13	-	TRBV14	TRBJ2-7	CASSQVLSSEQYF	TGTGCCAGCAGCCAAGTATTATCGAGCGAGCAGTACTTC
-	13	-	TRBV1	TRBJ2-7	CTSSPDGLDEQYF	TGCACCAGCAGCCCAGACGGTCTCGATGAGCAGTACTTC